The 30 T cell receptor beta chains below come from one sample, sequenced in a study of blood T cell repertoires in COVID-19. Sequencing used immunoSEQ multiplex PCR; TCRdb keeps in-frame clones, though not all of them. Of about 87,000 clones in the sample, about 87% were seen once. Sequencing was performed on peripheral blood. The receptor source for this set is a man older than 75 with acute or convalescent COVID-19.

The V call is TRBV2, the J call TRBJ1-1; 12 nucleotides match TRBD1. Germline values: CDR1 SNHLY, CDR2 FYNNEI. V lost 6 bases, J lost 3 bases, and 5 bases stayed unmatched. The CDR3 is 15 residues long. The CDR3 region is CASRTGTGGDTEAFF. Here the CDR3 DNA reads TGTGCCAGCAGGACCGGGACAGGGGGCGACACTGAAGCTTTCTTT.

CDR3: CASNSQAGLDTEAFF. CDR3 coding DNA: TGCGCCAGCAACTCCCAGGCAGGGTTGGACACTGAAGCTTTCTTT. The rearrangement joins TRBV5-1 to TRBJ1-1, with D perhaps TRBD1 (5 bases). Trimming cost V 6 bases and J 3 bases, with 18 bases left between them. From germline, CDR1 is SGHRS and CDR2 YFSETQ. This CDR3 has 15 amino acids.

V is TRBV6-5 and J is TRBJ1-2; D is perhaps TRBD1 (6 bases). V was shortened by 5 bases and J by 4 bases, with 11 bases between the two germline ends. The CDR3 loop spans 13 amino acids. From germline, CDR1 is MNHEY and CDR2 SVGAGI. The CDR3: CASSPDRFYGYTF. Here the CDR3 DNA reads TGTGCCAGCAGTCCCGACAGGTTCTATGGCTACACCTTC.

The chain joins TRBV9 to TRBJ2-3; tentatively, D is TRBD1 (6 bases). CDR1 is SGDLS, CDR2 YYNGEE, per germline. This CDR3 region has 18 residues. Trimming stripped 0 bases from V and 0 bases from J, with 17 bases between. The CDR3 DNA reads TGTGCCAGCAGCGTAGATTGGGACAAAGGATATAGCACAGATACGCAGTATTTT. It yields the protein CASSVDWDKGYSTDTQYF.

The J gene is TRBJ2-7, the V gene TRBV19; 8 bases align to TRBD1. The CDR3 length is 13 residues. Losses at the gene ends were 5 bases for V and 7 bases for J; bases not matched to a gene: 7. The germline V gene encodes CDR1 LNHDA and CDR2 SQIVND (reference sequence). CDR3 in amino acids: CASSPDRGREQYF. The CDR3 coding sequence is TGTGCCAGTAGTCCCGACAGGGGTCGGGAGCAGTACTTC.

The V gene is TRBV3-1 (or the pseudogene TRBV3-2), the J gene TRBJ2-7; D possibly corresponds to TRBD2 (5 bases). V lost 5 bases and J lost 5, with 10 bases in between. CDR1 and CDR2 (germline): LGHDT, YNNKEL (reference sequence). The CDR3 contains 12 residues. In nucleotides, the CDR3 is TGTGCCAGCAGCAGCGGCCGGGACGAGCAGTACTTC. Residues: CASSSGRDEQYF.

The V gene is TRBV24-1, the J gene TRBJ1-2; D remains ambiguous. Germline CDR1 KGHDR, CDR2 SFDVKD. The CDR3 runs to 14 residues. V was shortened by 5 bases and J by 2 bases, with 11 bases between the two germline ends. The CDR3 DNA is TGTGCCACCAGTGCCGAAGAGGGCAACTATGGCTACACCTTC. Protein: CATSAEEGNYGYTF.

The rearrangement links TRBV5-1 to TRBJ1-1; D unresolved. Trimming took off 0 bases at V and 1 base at J, with 7 bases between the two ends. The germline V gene has CDR1 SGHRS and CDR2 YFSETQ. CDR3 size: 14 residues. This chain's CDR3 is CASSLALANTEAFF. Written as DNA, the CDR3 is TGCGCCAGCAGCTTGGCACTCGCGAACACTGAAGCTTTCTTT.

This rearrangement joins TRBV14 to TRBJ1-2; possible D gene TRBD1, 5 bases. CDR1 and CDR2 (germline): SGHDN, FVKESK. The V end lost 6 bases, the J end lost 4 bases, and 9 bases lay between the germline ends. CDR3 length: 12 residues. For the CDR3, the DNA is TGTGCCAGCAGATCCGGGGGCTATGGCTACACCTTC. This translates into CASRSGGYGYTF.

The V and J genes are TRBV5-1 and TRBJ2-3; 9 positions match TRBD1. The CDR3 totals 15 residues. In germline, CDR1 is SGHRS, CDR2 YFSETQ. The V gene end was trimmed by 4 bases and the J gene end by 1 base; junction bases not matched to a gene: 4. The CDR3 spells CASSPQGAGTDTQYF. The CDR3 coding sequence is TGCGCCAGCAGCCCACAGGGGGCCGGCACAGATACGCAGTATTTT.

This rearrangement joins TRBV7-2 to TRBJ2-7; TRBD2 matches 7 bases. The V gene's germline CDR1 is SGHTA and CDR2 FQGNSA. This CDR3 has 15 residues. Trimming cost V 2 bases and J 5 bases; bases outside gene matches: 9. The CDR3 DNA sequence: TGTGCCAGCAGCTTAATGGGAGGGCCGGCGGACGAGCAGTACTTC. This encodes CASSLMGGPADEQYF.

The V gene is TRBV19, the J gene TRBJ2-2, with D possibly TRBD2 on 6 matching bases. Trimming cost V 7 bases and J 6 bases, with 12 bases left between them. The CDR3 runs 13 residues. Germline V CDR1 and CDR2: LNHDA, SQIVND (reference sequence). The CDR3 reads CASIGGVAGELFF. The CDR3 DNA sequence: TGTGCCAGTATAGGAGGGGTAGCCGGGGAGCTGTTTTTT.

The gene calls are TRBV29-1 and TRBJ1-2, with 7 bases fitting TRBD1. Germline CDR1 and CDR2: SQVTM and ANQGSEA. CDR3 length: 13 residues. J lost 4 bases, V lost 7 bases, and 9 bases had no gene match. For the CDR3, the DNA is TGCAGCGCACGACAGGGTGGTGTCTATGGCTACACCTTC. The encoded protein is CSARQGGVYGYTF. Full variable domain (rest looked up from reference TRBV29-1 and TRBJ1-2): SAVISQKPSRDICQRGTSLTIQCQVDSQVTMMFWYRQQPGQSLTLIATANQGSEATYESGFVIDKFPISRPNLTFSTLTVSNMSPEDSSIYLCSARQGGVYGYTFGSGTRLTVV.

The chain joins TRBV10-3 to TRBJ1-2; TRBD1 matches 8 bases. There are 15 residues in the CDR3. Germline V gene sequence: CDR1 ENHRY, CDR2 SYGVKD. V lost 2 bases to trimming and J lost 5 bases; unmatched junction nucleotides: 7. The CDR3 loop is CAISEGTGDIYGYTF. CDR3 DNA: TGTGCCATCAGTGAGGGGACAGGCGATATATATGGCTACACCTTC.

The chain employs TRBV5-1 and TRBJ1-1; maybe TRBD1 (6 bases). Germline-derived CDR1 and CDR2 are SGHRS and YFSETQ. The CDR3 runs 15 residues. Trimming cost V 1 base and J 3 bases, with 13 bases left between them. CDR3 amino acids: CASSLKGEGDTEAFF. The CDR3 DNA sequence: TGCGCCAGCAGCTTGAAGGGGGAAGGGGACACTGAAGCTTTCTTT.

The chain links TRBV19 to TRBJ2-7; 7 nucleotides match TRBD1. CDR1 and CDR2 from the germline V gene are LNHDA and SQIVND (reference sequence). J gave up 2 bases and V 5 bases, and 3 bases lay outside the gene matches. The CDR3 sequence is 13 residues long. CDR3 in amino acids: CASSPGGTYEQYF. The CDR3 DNA is TGTGCCAGTAGTCCAGGGGGTACCTACGAGCAGTACTTC.

The rearrangement joins TRBV19 to TRBJ2-5, with a weak D call TRBD2 (6 bases). Germline V gene data show CDR1 as LNHDA and CDR2 as SQIVND (reference sequence). The V gene lost 6 bases and the J gene lost 0 bases, with 14 bases spanning the gap. The CDR3 consists of 15 residues. The CDR3 nucleotides read TGTGCCAGTAGGGAGGGCAGCGCGAACCAAGAGACCCAGTACTTC. Its protein is CASREGSANQETQYF.

V and J are TRBV20-1 and TRBJ2-1, with TRBD2 matching 11 bases. The CDR3 consists of 14 residues. V was pared by 3 bases and J by 4 bases, with 2 bases of the junction left unmatched. Germline loops: CDR1 DFQATT, CDR2 SNEGSKA (reference sequence). CDR3 sequence (DNA): TGCAGTGCTAGTGGGACTAGCGGATACAATGAGCAGTTCTTC. This codes for CSASGTSGYNEQFF.

This clone was detected only once. The chain combines TRBV6-5 with TRBJ1-1; no clear D gene. The germline gives CDR1 MNHEY, CDR2 SVGAGI. The length of the CDR3 is 13 residues. The V and J ends lost 2 bases and 11 bases respectively, with 15 bases between them. The CDR3, as DNA: TGTGCCAGCAGTTACGAGGTCGGACTGTGGGCTTTCTTT. Its protein is CASSYEVGLWAFF.

The chain employs TRBV7-2 and TRBJ2-7, with TRBD1 as a possible D gene (5 bases). The V end was cut by 4 bases, the J end by 0 bases, with 10 bases between. The CDR3 has 14 residues. Germline values: CDR1 SGHTA, CDR2 FQGNSA. The CDR3 DNA follows: TGTGCCAGCAGCTCAACGACAGCCTCCTACGAGCAGTACTTC. Its translation is CASSSTTASYEQYF.

The rearrangement links TRBV29-1 to TRBJ2-1; D gene ambiguous. Germline V gene sequence: CDR1 SQVTM, CDR2 ANQGSEA. This CDR3 has 10 residues. Trimming shortened V by 4 bases and J by 6 bases, and 4 bases separated the two germline ends. This CDR3 is CSVGGNEQFF. CDR3 nucleotide sequence: TGCAGCGTTGGAGGCAATGAGCAGTTCTTC.

This clone has just one count. The chain has TRBV16 and TRBJ1-3; D gene unclear. Per the germline V gene, CDR1 is KGHSY and CDR2 is FQNENV. The V end was cut by 0 bases, the J end by 0 bases, with 9 bases between. The CDR3 totals 16 residues. The CDR3 protein is CASSQSSGFSGNTIYF. The CDR3 DNA sequence: TGTGCCAGCAGCCAATCTTCAGGTTTCTCTGGAAACACCATATATTTT.

This chain uses TRBV5-1 with TRBJ2-2, with D uncertain. Germline V gene sequence: CDR1 SGHRS, CDR2 YFSETQ. The CDR3 runs 13 residues. Trimming stripped 3 bases from V and 0 bases from J, with 3 bases between. The CDR3 DNA follows: TGCGCCAGCAGCTCATCGAACACCGGGGAGCTGTTTTTT. Its protein is CASSSSNTGELFF.

V gene TRBV7-2 combines with J gene TRBJ1-2; D is perhaps TRBD1 (6 bases). Germline V CDR1 and CDR2: SGHTA, FQGNSA. The CDR3 consists of 16 residues. Trimming removed 1 base at V and 3 bases at J, with 15 bases between. The CDR3 loop reads CASSLDFGRGDYGYTF. The DNA of the CDR3 is TGTGCCAGCAGCTTAGATTTCGGCAGGGGTGACTATGGCTACACCTTC. The whole variable domain, remainder taken from reference TRBV7-2 and TRBJ1-2, is GAGVSQSPSNKVTEKGKDVELRCDPISGHTALYWYRQSLGQGLEFLIYFQGNSAPDKSGLPSDRFSAERTGGSVSTLTIQRTQQEDSAVYLCASSLDFGRGDYGYTFGSGTRLTVV.

Details on this clone: The junction shows a germline mismatch at one end, possibly a read error. The chain is built from TRBV24-1 and TRBJ2-5; D is possibly TRBD2 (6 bases). Per germline, CDR1 KGHDR and CDR2 SFDVKD. The CDR3 is made up of 13 amino acids. CDR3 nucleotide sequence: TGTGCCACCGGTGATCAAAGGCGGGGGACCCAGTACTTC. Amino acid sequence: CATGDQRRGTQYF.

The chain carries TRBV30 and TRBJ2-1; 7 bases align to TRBD1. The CDR3 totals 14 residues. V lost 5 bases to trimming and J lost 1 base; unmatched junction nucleotides: 5. The germline V gene has CDR1 GTSNPN and CDR2 SVGIG (reference sequence). The CDR3 DNA sequence: TGTGCCTGGGCCCGACAGGGATCCTACAATGAGCAGTTCTTC. Its protein product is CAWARQGSYNEQFF.

The CDR3 DNA reads TGTGCCAGCAGTTACTCGATCTCGGCGGGAGGTTCCTACAATGAGCAGTTCTTC. This encodes CASSYSISAGGSYNEQFF. This chain links TRBV6-2 or TRBV6-3 with TRBJ2-1; TRBD2 matches 8 bases. V lost 0 bases to trimming and J lost 1 base; unmatched junction nucleotides: 8. The CDR3 sequence is 18 residues long. Germline CDR1 is MNHEY and CDR2 is SVGEGT.

The chain recombines TRBV10-3 with TRBJ2-3; perhaps TRBD2 as D (5 bases). The CDR3 consists of 15 residues. V lost 4 bases and J lost 1, with 12 bases in between. Per germline, CDR1 ENHRY and CDR2 SYGVKD. The CDR3, as DNA: TGTGCCATCAGTGTGGGGAGTAGGGGCACAGATACGCAGTATTTT. Translating gives CAISVGSRGTDTQYF.

The chain joins TRBV15 to TRBJ2-3, with D perhaps TRBD1 (6 bases). The CDR3 covers 14 residues. V was shortened by 4 bases and J by 2 bases, with 10 bases between the two germline ends. Germline values: CDR1 LNHNV, CDR2 YYDKDF (reference sequence). The CDR3: CATSTRDNTDTQYF. CDR3 bases: TGTGCCACCAGCACCCGGGACAACACAGATACGCAGTATTTT.

The chain is built from TRBV5-4 and TRBJ1-4, with TRBD1 matching 9 bases. With 3 bases clipped from V and 8 bases from J, the junction kept 11 bases outside the gene matches. CDR3 length equals 16 residues. Germline CDR1 reads SGHNT; CDR2 reads YYREEE (reference sequence). The CDR3 sequence is CASSSKTGQGPEKLFF. CDR3 nucleotide sequence: TGTGCCAGCAGCTCCAAAACGGGACAGGGTCCAGAAAAACTGTTTTTT.